The source of this TCR beta chain is a study of T cells in Graves' hyperthyroidism and ophthalmopathy. From RNA transcripts, TCR beta CDR3 regions were amplified. The HTBI primer set was used in a first-round RT-PCR of the TCR CDR3. TCRdb re-called the multiplex PCR reads with MiXCR, one entry per CDR3 protein. The sample lists approximately 410,000 distinct CDR3 sequences, roughly 15% occurring once. CDR3 length equals 14 residues. V shed 5 bases and J 8 bases; nucleotides not matched to a gene: 6. Germline CDR1 SGHRS, CDR2 YFSETQ. The TCR was taken from a woman between 18 and 29 years old with Graves' hyperthyroidism. Sequenced: blood. This chain links TRBV5-1 with TRBJ1-4; TRBD1 agrees at 10 bases. The chain's CDR3 is CASRPGQGGEKLFF. DNA of the CDR3: TGCGCCAGCAGGCCCGGACAGGGGGGGGAAAAACTGTTTTTT.